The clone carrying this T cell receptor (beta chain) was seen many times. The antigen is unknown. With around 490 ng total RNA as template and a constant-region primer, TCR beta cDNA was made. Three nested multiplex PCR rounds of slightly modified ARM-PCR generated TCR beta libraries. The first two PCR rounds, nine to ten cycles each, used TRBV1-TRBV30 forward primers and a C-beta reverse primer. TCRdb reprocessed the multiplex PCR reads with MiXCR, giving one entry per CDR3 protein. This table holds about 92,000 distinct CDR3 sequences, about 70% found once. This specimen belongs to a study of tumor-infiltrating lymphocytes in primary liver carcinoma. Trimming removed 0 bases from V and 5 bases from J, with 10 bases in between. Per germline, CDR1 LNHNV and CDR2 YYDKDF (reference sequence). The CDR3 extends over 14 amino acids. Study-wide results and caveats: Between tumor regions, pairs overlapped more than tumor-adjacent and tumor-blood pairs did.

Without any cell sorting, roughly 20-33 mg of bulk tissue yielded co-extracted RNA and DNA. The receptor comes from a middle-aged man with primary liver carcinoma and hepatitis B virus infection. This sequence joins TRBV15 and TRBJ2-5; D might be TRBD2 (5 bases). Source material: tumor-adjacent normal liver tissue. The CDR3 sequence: CATSRDWEFETQYF. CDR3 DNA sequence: TGTGCCACCAGCAGAGATTGGGAGTTTGAGACCCAGTACTTC.